The sequence of this TCR beta chain was determined in a study of tumor-infiltrating lymphocytes in localized non-small cell lung cancer. Sequenced by immunoSEQ multiplex PCR; TCRdb stores in-frame clones only, minus some. The repertoire holds 3,000 to 4,500 clones, with 60% to 70% as singletons. Trimming cost V 8 bases and J 1 base; bases outside gene matches: 6. From germline, CDR1 is SNHLY and CDR2 FYNNEI. This CDR3 has 14 residues. The rearrangement uses TRBV2 and TRBJ1-1; 8 nucleotides align to TRBD1. This receptor was identified in a human donor with non-small cell lung cancer. Sequencing was performed on uninvolved lung tissue not adjacent to the tumor. In DNA form, the CDR3 reads TGTGCCAGCTACCCCGGGACAGGGAACACTGAAGCTTTCTTT. Its protein product is CASYPGTGNTEAFF.